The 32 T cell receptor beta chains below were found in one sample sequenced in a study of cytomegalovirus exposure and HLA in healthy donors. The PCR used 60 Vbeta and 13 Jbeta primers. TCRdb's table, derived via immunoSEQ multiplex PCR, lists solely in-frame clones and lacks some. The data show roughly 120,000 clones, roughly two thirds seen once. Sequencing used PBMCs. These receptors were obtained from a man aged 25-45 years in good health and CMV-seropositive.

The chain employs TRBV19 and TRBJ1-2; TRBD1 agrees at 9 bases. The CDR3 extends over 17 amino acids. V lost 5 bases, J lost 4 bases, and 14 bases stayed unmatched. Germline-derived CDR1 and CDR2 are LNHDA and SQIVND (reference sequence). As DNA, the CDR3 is TGTGCCAGTAGTCCCTTTTATCGGGACAGGGAGGGCTATGGCTACACCTTC. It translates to CASSPFYRDREGYGYTF.

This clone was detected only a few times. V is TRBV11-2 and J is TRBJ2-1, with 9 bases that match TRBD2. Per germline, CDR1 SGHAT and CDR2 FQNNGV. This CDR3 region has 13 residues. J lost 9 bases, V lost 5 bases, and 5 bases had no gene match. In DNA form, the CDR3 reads TGTGCCAGCAGCCCGGGACTAGCCGGTGAGCAGTTCTTC. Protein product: CASSPGLAGEQFF.

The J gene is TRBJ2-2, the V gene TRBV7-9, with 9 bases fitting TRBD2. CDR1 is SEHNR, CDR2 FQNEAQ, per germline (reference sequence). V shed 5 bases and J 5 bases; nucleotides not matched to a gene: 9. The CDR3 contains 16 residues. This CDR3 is CASSPWEREVTGELFF. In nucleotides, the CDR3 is TGTGCCAGCAGCCCTTGGGAGCGGGAGGTTACCGGGGAGCTGTTTTTT.

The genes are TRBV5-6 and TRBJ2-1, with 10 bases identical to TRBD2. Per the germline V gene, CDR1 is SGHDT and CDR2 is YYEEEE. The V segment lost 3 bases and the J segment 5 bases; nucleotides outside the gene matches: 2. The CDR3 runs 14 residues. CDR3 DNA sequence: TGTGCCAGCAGCTGGACTAGCGGCCACAATGAGCAGTTCTTC. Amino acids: CASSWTSGHNEQFF.

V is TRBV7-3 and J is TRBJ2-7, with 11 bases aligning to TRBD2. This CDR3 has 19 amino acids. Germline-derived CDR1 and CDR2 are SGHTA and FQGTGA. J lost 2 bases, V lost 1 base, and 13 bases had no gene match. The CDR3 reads CASSLRGPLAGGIPYEQYF. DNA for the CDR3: TGTGCCAGCAGCTTAAGGGGCCCCTTAGCGGGAGGGATCCCCTACGAGCAGTACTTC.

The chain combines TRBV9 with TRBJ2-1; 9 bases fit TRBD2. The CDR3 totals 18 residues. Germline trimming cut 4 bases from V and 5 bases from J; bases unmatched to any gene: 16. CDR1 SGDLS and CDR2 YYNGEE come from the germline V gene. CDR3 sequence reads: CASSPFELAGWPDNEQFF. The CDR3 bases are TGTGCCAGCAGCCCCTTCGAGCTAGCGGGGTGGCCCGACAATGAGCAGTTCTTC. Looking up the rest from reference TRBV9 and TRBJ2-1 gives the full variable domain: DSGVTQTPKHLITATGQRVTLRCSPRSGDLSVYWYQQSLDQGLQFLIQYYNGEERAKGNILERFSAQQFPDLHSELNLSSLELGDSALYFCASSPFELAGWPDNEQFFGPGTRLTVL.

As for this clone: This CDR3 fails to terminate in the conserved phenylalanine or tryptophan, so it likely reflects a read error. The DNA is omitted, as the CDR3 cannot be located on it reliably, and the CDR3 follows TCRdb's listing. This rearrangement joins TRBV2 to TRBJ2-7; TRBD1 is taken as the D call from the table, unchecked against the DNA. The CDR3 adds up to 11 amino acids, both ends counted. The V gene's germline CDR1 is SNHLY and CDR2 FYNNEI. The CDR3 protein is CASSSRDRVPL.

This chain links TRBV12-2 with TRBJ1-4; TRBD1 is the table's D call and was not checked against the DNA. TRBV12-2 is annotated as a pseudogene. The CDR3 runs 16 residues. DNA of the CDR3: TGTGCAAGTCGCTTCCTACAGGGGAGATCGAATGAAAAACTGTTTTTT. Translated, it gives CASRFLQGRSNEKLFF.

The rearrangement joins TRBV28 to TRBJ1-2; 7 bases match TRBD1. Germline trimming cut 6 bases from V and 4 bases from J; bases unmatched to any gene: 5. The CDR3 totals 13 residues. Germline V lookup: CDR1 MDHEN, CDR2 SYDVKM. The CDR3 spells CASSPGTVYGYTF. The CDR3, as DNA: TGTGCCAGCAGCCCAGGGACAGTCTATGGCTACACCTTC.

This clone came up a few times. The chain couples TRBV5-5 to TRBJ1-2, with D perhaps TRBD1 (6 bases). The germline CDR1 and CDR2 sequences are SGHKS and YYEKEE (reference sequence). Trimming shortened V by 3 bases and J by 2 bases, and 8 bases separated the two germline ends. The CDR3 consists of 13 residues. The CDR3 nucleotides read TGTGCCAGCAGCTCCGGACAGAACTATGGCTACACCTTC. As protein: CASSSGQNYGYTF.

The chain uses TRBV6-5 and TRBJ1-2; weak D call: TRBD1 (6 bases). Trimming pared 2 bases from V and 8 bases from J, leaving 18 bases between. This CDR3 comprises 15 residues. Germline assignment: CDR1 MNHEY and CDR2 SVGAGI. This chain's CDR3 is CASSYGGGVKSGYTF. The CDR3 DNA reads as TGTGCCAGCAGTTACGGGGGGGGCGTTAAGAGCGGCTACACCTTC.

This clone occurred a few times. The CDR3 bases are TGTGCCTGGAGTTTTGGCCTGAACACTGAAGCTTTCTTT. Amino acids: CAWSFGLNTEAFF. The gene calls are TRBV30 and TRBJ1-1, with D uncertain. The CDR3 totals 13 residues. Trimming removed 2 bases from V and 0 bases from J, with 7 bases in between. Germline assignment: CDR1 GTSNPN and CDR2 SVGIG (reference sequence).

The CDR3 sequence: CASSRNRGQETQYF. The DNA of the CDR3 is TGTGCCAGCAGCCGCAACAGGGGTCAAGAGACCCAGTACTTC. This rearrangement joins TRBV7-6 to TRBJ2-5, with 7 bases matching TRBD1. Trimming took 5 bases from V and 2 from J; bases not matched to a gene: 5. The CDR3 is made up of 14 amino acids. Looked up from germline, CDR1 is SGHVS and CDR2 is FNYEAQ.

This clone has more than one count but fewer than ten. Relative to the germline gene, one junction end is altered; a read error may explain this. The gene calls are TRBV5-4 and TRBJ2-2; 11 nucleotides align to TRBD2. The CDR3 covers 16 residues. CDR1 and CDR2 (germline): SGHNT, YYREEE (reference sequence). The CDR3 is CASSLVSGRDTGELLF. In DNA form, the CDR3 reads TGTGCCAGCAGCTTGGTTAGCGGGAGGGACACCGGGGAGCTGCTTTTT.

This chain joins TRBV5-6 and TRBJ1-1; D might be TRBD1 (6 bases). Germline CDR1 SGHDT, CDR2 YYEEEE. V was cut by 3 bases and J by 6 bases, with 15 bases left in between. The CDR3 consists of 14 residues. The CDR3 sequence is CASSSGGFDAEAFF. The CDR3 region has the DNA TGTGCCAGCAGCTCGGGGGGCTTCGACGCTGAAGCTTTCTTT.

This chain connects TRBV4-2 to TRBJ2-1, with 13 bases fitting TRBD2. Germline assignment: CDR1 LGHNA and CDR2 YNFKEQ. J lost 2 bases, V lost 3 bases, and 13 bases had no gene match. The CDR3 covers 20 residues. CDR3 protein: CASSHGLAGEGFVPYNEQFF. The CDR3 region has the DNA TGTGCCAGCAGCCACGGACTAGCGGGAGAAGGTTTCGTCCCCTACAATGAGCAGTTCTTC.

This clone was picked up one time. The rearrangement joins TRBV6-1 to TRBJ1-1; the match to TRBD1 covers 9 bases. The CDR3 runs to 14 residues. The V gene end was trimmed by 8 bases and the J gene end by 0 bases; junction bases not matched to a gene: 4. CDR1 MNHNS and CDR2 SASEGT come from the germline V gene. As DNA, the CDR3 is TGTGCCAGCGGGGGACAGGGTTTGAACACTGAAGCTTTCTTT. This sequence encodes CASGGQGLNTEAFF.

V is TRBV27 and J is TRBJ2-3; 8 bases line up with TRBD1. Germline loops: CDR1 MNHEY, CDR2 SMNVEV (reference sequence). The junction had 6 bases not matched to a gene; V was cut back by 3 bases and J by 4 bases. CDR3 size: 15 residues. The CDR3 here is CASSLQTGGADTQYF. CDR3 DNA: TGTGCCAGCAGTTTGCAAACAGGGGGTGCAGATACGCAGTATTTT.

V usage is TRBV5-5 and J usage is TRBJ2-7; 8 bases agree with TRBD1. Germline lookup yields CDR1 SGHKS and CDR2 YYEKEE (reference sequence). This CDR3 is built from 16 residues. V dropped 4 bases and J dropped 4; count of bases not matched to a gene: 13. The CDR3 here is CASSPLEGQGLYEQYF. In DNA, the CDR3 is TGTGCCAGCAGCCCCCTCGAAGGACAGGGACTTTACGAGCAGTACTTC. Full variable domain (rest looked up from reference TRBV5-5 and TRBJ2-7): DAGVTQSPTHLIKTRGQQVTLRCSPISGHKSVSWYQQVLGQGPQFIFQYYEKEERGRGNFPDRFSARQFPNYSSELNVNALLLGDSALYLCASSPLEGQGLYEQYFGPGTRLTVT.

The CDR3 DNA is TGTGCCAGCAGTTTCCTCCCCAATCTGGTGGCCCCGCTCCACTTT. Translated: CASSFLPNLVAPLHF. This sequence joins TRBV28 and TRBJ1-6; no clear D. The CDR3 is 15 residues long. The ends were cut back, 3 bases at V and 16 bases at J, with 22 bases in the middle. The germline V gene encodes CDR1 MDHEN and CDR2 SYDVKM. The complete variable domain, with remaining parts taken from reference TRBV28 and TRBJ1-6, reads DVKVTQSSRYLVKRTGEKVFLECVQDMDHENMFWYRQDPGLGLRLIYFSYDVKMKEKGDIPEGYSVSREKKERFSLILESASTNQTSMYLCASSFLPNLVAPLHFGNGTRLTVT.

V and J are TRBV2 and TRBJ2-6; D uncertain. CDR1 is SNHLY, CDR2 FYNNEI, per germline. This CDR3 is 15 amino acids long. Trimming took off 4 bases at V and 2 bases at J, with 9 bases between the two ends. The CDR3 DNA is TGTGCCAGCAGTGCCTTTCAGGCTGGGGCCAACGTCCTGACTTTC. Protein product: CASSAFQAGANVLTF. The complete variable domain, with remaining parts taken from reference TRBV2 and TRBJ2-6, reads EPEVTQTPSHQVTQMGQEVILRCVPISNHLYFYWYRQILGQKVEFLVSFYNNEISEKSEIFDDQFSVERPDGSNFTLKIRSTKLEDSAMYFCASSAFQAGANVLTFGAGSRLTVL.

The DNA of the CDR3 is TGCGCCAGCAGCCAATGGGCTAGCGGGAGGGCCTCCTACAATGAGCAGTTCTTC. This sequence encodes CASSQWASGRASYNEQFF. The chain uses TRBV4-1 and TRBJ2-1; 12 positions match TRBD2. CDR1 and CDR2 (germline): MGHRA, YSYEKL. The CDR3 spans 18 residues. Losses at the gene ends were 2 bases for V and 0 bases for J; bases not matched to a gene: 5.

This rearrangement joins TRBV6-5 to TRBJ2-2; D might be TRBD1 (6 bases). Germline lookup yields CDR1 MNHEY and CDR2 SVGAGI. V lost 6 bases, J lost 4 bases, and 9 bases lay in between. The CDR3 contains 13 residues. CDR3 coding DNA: TGTGCCAGCAGGATGGACAGCACCGGGGAGCTGTTTTTT. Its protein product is CASRMDSTGELFF.

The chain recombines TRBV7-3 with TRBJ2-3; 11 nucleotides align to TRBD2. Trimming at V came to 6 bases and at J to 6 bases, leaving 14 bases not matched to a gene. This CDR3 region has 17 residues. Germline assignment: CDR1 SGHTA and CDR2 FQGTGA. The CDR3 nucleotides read TGTGCCAGCAGTAGGGGGGCTAGCGGGAGGTGGTTGGATACGCAGTATTTT. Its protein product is CASSRGASGRWLDTQYF.

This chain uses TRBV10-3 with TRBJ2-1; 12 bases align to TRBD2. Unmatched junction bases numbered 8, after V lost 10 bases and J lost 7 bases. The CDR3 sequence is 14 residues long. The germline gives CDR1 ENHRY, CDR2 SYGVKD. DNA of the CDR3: TGTGCCACCACCGGGACTAGCGGGTTTAATGAGCAGTTCTTC. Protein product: CATTGTSGFNEQFF.

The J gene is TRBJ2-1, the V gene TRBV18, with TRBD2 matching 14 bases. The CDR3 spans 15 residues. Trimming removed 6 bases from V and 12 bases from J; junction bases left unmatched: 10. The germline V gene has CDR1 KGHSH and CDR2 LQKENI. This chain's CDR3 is CASSEGTSGRGRQFF. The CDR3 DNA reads TGTGCCAGCTCGGAAGGGACTAGCGGGAGAGGAAGGCAGTTCTTC.

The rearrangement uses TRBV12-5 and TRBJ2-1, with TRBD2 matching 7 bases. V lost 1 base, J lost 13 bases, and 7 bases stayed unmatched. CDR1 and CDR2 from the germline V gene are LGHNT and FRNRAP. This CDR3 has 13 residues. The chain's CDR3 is CASGLGFLAVQFF. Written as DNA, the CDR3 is TGTGCTAGTGGTTTGGGATTCCTAGCGGTACAGTTCTTC.

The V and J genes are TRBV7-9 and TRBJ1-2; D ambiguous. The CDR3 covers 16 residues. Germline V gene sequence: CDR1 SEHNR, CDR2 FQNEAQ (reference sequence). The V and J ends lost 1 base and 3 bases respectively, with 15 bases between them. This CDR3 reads CASSLVFVQSHYGYTF. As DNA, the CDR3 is TGTGCCAGCAGCTTAGTGTTCGTTCAGTCCCACTATGGCTACACCTTC.

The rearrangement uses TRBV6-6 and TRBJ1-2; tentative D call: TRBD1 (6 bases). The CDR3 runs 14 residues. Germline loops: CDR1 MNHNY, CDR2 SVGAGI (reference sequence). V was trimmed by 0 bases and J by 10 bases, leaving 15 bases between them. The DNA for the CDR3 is TGTGCCAGCAGTTACTCGAGGGCAGGGGCCAACTACACCTTC. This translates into CASSYSRAGANYTF.

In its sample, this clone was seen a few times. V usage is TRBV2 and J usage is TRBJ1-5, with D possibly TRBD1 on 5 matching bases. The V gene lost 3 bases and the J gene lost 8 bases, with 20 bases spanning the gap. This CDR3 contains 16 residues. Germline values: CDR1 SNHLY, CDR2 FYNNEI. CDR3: CASSDRVGTAIKPQHF. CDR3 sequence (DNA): TGTGCCAGCAGTGATCGGGTAGGGACTGCTATCAAGCCCCAGCATTTT. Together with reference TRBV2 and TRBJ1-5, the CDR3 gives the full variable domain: EPEVTQTPSHQVTQMGQEVILRCVPISNHLYFYWYRQILGQKVEFLVSFYNNEISEKSEIFDDQFSVERPDGSNFTLKIRSTKLEDSAMYFCASSDRVGTAIKPQHFGDGTRLSIL.

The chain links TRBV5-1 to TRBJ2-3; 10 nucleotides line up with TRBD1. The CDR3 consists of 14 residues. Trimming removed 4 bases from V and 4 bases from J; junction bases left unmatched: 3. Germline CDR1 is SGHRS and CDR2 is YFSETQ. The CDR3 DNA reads TGCGCCAGCAGCCTAGGACAGGGGGCAGATACGCAGTATTTT. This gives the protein CASSLGQGADTQYF.

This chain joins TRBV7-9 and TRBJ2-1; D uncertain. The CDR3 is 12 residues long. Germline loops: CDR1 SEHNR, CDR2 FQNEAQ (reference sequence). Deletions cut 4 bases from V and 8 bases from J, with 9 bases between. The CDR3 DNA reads TGTGCCAGCAGCTACCCTGACTATGAGCAGTTCTTC. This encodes CASSYPDYEQFF.